The clone carrying this TCR beta chain was recorded many times. The data were obtained in a study of glioma-infiltrating T cells. Looked up from germline, CDR1 is DFQATT and CDR2 is SNEGSKA (reference sequence). V was shortened by 3 bases and J by 2 bases, with 10 bases between the two germline ends. This CDR3 contains 13 residues. Using RNA template, CDR3s of TCR alpha and beta were amplified with iRepertoire arm-PCR. TCRdb itself ran the multiplex PCR reads through MiXCR, one entry per CDR3 protein. The sample lists about 110,000 distinct CDR3 sequences; approximately 26% were seen once. The chain joins TRBV20-1 to TRBJ1-1; no firm D call. The sequencing input was glioma tissue, nonneoplastic brain tissue, or PBMCs (not recorded which). This receptor was identified in a human donor with low-grade glioma or glioblastoma, undergoing nonglioma brain surgery, or in good health (not recorded which). In DNA form, the CDR3 reads TGCAGTGCTAGTCCTCGTACAAACACTGAAGCTTTCTTT. Translation: CSASPRTNTEAFF.